This record concerns one T cell receptor (beta chain) sequence. This CDR3 spans 15 amino acids. CDR1 is MNHNY, CDR2 SVGAGI, per germline (reference sequence). V was pared by 6 bases and J by 2 bases, with 13 bases between. This sample was included in a study of blood T cell repertoires in COVID-19. Authors' data handling: Reference gene primer amplification yielded estimated nucleated cell counts. Produced via immunoSEQ multiplex PCR; TCRdb's table is partial and in-frame only. Clone size and the V and J calls come from that table; the DNA yielded D and trimming. This sample yields nearly 95,000 clones, of which about nine tenths are seen a single time; 4.5% to 6% belongs to the top ten.

This clonotype originated in a woman aged 80 or over with acute or convalescent COVID-19. Specimen: peripheral blood. The V call is TRBV6-6, the J call TRBJ2-2, with a possible D match to TRBD2 (5 bases). The CDR3 DNA reads TGTGCCAGCAGCCCCGGACTCGGAAACACCGGGGAGCTGTTTTTT. This sequence encodes CASSPGLGNTGELFF.